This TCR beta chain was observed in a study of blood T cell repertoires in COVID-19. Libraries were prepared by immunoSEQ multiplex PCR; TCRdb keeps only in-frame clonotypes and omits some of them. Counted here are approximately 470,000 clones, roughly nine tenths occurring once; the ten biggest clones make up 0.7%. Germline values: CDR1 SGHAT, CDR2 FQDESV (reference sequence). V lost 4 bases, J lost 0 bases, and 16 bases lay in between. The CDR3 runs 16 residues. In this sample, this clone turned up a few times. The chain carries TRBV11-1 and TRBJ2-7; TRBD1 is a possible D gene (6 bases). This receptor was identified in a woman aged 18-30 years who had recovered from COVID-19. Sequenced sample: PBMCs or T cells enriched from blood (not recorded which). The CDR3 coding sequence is TGTGCCAGCAGCTACATTGCCGGACAGAGCTCCTACGAGCAGTACTTC. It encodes CASSYIAGQSSYEQYF.